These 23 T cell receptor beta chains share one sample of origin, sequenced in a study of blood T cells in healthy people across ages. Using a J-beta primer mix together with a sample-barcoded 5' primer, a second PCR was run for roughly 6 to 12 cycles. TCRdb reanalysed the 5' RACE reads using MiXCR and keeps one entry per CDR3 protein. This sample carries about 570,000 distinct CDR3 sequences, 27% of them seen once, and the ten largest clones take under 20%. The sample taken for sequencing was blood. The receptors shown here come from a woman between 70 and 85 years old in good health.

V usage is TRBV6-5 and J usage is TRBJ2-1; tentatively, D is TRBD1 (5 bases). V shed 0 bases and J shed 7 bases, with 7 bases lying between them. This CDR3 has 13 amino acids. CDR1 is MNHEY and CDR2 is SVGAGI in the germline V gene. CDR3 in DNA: TGTGCCAGCAGTTACTCGAGACAGAATGAGCAGTTCTTC. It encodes CASSYSRQNEQFF.

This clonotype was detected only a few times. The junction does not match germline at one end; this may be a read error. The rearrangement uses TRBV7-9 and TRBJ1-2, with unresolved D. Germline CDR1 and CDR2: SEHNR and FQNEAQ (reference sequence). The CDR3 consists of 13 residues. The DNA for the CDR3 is TGTGCCAGCAGCTTACTCGCCCAGGAAGGCCTGTTTTTC. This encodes CASSLLAQEGLFF.

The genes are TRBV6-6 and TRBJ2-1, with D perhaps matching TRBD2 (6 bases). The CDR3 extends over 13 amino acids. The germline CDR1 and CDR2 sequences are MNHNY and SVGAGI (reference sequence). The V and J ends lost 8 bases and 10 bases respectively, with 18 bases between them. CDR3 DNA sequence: TGTGCCAGCCGGACCGGGACTTCGGGAGAGCAGTTCTTC. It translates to CASRTGTSGEQFF.

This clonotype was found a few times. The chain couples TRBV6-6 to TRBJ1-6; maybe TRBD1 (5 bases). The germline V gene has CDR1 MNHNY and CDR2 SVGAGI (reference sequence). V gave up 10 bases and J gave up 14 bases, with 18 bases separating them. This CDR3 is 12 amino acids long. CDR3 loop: CATNRDRGTLHF. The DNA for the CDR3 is TGTGCCACGAACCGGGACCGAGGGACCCTCCACTTT.

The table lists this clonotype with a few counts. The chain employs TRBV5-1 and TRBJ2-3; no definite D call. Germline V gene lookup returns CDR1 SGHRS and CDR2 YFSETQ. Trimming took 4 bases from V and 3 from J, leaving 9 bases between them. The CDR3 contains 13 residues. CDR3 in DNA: TGCGCCAGCAGCACAGTTTCTACAGATACGCAGTATTTT. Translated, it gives CASSTVSTDTQYF. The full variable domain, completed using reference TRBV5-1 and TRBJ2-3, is KAGVTQTPRYLIKTRGQQVTLSCSPISGHRSVSWYQQTPGQGLQFLFEYFSETQRNKGNFPGRFSGRQFSNSRSEMNVSTLELGDSALYLCASSTVSTDTQYFGPGTRLTVL.

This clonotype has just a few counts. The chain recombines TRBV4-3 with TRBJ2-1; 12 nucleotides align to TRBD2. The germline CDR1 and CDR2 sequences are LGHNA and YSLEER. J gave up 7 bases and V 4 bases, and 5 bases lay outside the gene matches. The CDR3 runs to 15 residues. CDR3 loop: CASSLGGLAGNEQFF. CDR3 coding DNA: TGCGCCAGCAGCCTTGGAGGACTAGCGGGAAATGAGCAGTTCTTC.

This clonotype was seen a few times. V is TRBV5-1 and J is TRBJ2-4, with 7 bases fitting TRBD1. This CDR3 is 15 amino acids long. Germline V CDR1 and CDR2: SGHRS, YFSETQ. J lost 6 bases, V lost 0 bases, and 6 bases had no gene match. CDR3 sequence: CASSLGDSNLNIQYF. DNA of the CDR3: TGCGCCAGCAGCTTGGGGGACAGCAATCTAAACATTCAGTACTTC.

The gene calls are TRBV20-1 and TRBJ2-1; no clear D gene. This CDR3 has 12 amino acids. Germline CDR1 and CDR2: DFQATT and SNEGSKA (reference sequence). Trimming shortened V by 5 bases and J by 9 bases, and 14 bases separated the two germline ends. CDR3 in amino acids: CSAEVNQIEQFF. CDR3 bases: TGCAGTGCTGAGGTCAATCAGATTGAGCAGTTCTTC.

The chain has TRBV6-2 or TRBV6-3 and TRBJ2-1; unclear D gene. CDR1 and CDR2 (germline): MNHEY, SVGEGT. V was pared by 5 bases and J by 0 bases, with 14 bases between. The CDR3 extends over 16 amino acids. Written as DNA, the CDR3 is TGTGCCAGCAGTCGACCCTCCTGGAGCTCCTACAATGAGCAGTTCTTC. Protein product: CASSRPSWSSYNEQFF.

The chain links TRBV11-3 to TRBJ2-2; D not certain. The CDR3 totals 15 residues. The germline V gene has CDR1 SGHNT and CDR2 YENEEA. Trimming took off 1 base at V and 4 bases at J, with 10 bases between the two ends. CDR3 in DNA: TGTGCCAGCAGCTTAGGGTACTTGGGCACCGGGGAGCTGTTTTTT. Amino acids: CASSLGYLGTGELFF.

The CDR3 here is CASSFIRGGPNEQYF. The CDR3 DNA sequence: TGTGCCAGCAGTTTCATTCGGGGGGGGCCGAACGAGCAGTACTTC. The chain links TRBV12-3 or TRBV12-4 to TRBJ2-7, with 8 bases fitting TRBD2. The CDR3 runs 15 residues. J lost 5 bases, V lost 3 bases, and 9 bases had no gene match.

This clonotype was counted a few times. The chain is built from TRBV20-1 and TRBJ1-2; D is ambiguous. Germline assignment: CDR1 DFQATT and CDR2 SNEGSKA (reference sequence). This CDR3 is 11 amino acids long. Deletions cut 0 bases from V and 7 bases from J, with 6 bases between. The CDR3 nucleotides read TGCAGTGCTAGAGATCTCCGTGGCTACACCTTC. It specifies CSARDLRGYTF.

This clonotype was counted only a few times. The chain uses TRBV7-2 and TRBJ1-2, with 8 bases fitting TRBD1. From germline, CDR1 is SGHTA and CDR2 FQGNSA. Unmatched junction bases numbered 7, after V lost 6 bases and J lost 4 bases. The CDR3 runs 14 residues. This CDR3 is CASRLRDRTYGYTF. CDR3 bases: TGTGCCAGCAGGTTGCGGGACAGGACCTATGGCTACACCTTC.

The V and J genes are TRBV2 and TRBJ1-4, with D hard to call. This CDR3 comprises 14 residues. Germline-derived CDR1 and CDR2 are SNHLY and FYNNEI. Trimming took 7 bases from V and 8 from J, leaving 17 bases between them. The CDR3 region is CASNLAPLGEKLFF. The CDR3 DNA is TGTGCCAGCAATCTGGCCCCTTTGGGGGAAAAACTGTTTTTT. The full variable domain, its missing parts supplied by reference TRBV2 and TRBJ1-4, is EPEVTQTPSHQVTQMGQEVILRCVPISNHLYFYWYRQILGQKVEFLVSFYNNEISEKSEIFDDQFSVERPDGSNFTLKIRSTKLEDSAMYFCASNLAPLGEKLFFGSGTQLSVL.

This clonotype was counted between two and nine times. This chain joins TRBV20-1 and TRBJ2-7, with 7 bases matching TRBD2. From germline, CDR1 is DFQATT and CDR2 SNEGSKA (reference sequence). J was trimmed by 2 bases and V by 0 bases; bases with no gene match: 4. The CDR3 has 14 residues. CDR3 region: CSARDREGTYEQYF. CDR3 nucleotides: TGCAGTGCTAGAGATAGGGAGGGGACCTACGAGCAGTACTTC.

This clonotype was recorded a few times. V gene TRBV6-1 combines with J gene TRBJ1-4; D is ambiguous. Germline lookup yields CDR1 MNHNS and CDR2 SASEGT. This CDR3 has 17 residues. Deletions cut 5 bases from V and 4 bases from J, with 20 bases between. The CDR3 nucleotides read TGTGCCAGCAGTCTATTGAGCAGGACGGGATTTAATGAAAAACTGTTTTTT. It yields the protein CASSLLSRTGFNEKLFF.

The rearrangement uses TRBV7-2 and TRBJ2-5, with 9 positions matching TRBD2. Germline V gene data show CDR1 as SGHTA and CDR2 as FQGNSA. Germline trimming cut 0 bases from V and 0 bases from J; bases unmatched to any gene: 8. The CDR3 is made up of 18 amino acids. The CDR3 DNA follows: TGTGCCAGCAGCTTAGCGTTATTAGCGGGGGCGTACCAAGAGACCCAGTACTTC. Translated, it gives CASSLALLAGAYQETQYF.

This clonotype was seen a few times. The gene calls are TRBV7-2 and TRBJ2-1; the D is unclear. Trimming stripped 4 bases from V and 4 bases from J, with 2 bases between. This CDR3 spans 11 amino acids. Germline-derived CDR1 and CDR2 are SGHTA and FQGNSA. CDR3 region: CASSWYNEQFF. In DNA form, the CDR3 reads TGTGCCAGCAGCTGGTACAATGAGCAGTTCTTC. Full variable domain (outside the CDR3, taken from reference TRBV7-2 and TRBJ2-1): GAGVSQSPSNKVTEKGKDVELRCDPISGHTALYWYRQSLGQGLEFLIYFQGNSAPDKSGLPSDRFSAERTGGSVSTLTIQRTQQEDSAVYLCASSWYNEQFFGPGTRLTVL.

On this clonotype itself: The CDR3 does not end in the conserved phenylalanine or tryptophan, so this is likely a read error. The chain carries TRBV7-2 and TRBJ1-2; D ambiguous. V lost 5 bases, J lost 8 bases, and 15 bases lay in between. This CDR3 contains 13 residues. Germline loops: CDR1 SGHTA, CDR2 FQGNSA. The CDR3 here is CASSRTSSGGYTY. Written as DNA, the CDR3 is TGTGCCAGCAGCCGAACCTCCTCGGGAGGCTACACCTAC.

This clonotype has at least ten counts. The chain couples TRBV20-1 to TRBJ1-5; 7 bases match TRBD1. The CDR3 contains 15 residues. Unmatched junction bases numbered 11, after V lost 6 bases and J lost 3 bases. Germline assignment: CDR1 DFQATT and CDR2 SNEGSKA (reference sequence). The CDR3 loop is CSAPTGADFNQPQHF. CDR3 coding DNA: TGCAGTGCCCCAACAGGGGCGGACTTCAATCAGCCCCAGCATTTT.

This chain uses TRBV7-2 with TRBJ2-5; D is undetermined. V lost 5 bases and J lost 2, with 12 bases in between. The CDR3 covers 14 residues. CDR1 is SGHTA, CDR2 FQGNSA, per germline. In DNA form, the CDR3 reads TGTGCCAGCAGCATTGTGTCCCTGCAAGAGACCCAGTACTTC. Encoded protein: CASSIVSLQETQYF.

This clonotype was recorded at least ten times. CDR3 coding DNA: TGTGCCAGCAGTCCTCCGGGACAGGGGGCGTCTTCGGGCTACACCTTC. Amino acids: CASSPPGQGASSGYTF. The gene calls are TRBV12-3 or TRBV12-4 and TRBJ1-2; 12 bases match TRBD1. The trim removed 5 bases at V and 8 bases at J, leaving 12 bases unmatched. CDR3 length equals 16 residues.

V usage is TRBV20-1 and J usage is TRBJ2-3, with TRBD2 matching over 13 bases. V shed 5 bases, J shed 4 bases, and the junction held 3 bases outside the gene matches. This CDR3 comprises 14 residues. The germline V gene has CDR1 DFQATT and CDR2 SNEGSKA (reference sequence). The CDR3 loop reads CSAPGTSGADTQYF. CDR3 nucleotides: TGCAGTGCTCCCGGGACTAGCGGGGCAGATACGCAGTATTTT.